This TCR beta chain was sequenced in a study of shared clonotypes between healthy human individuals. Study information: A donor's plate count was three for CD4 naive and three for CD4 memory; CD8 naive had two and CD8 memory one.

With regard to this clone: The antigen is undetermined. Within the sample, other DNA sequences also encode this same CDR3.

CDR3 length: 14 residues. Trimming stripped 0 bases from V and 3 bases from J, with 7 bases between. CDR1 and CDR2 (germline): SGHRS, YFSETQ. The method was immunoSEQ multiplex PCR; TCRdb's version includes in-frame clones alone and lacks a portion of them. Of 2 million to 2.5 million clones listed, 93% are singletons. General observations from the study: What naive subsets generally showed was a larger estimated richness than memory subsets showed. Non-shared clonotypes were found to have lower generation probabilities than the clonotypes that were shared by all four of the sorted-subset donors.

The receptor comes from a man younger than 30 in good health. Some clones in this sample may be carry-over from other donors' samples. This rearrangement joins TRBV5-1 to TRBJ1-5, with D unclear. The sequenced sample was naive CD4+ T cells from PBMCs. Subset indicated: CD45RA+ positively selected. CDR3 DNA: TGCGCCAGCAGCTTGGACAGTCCCAATCAGCCCCAGCATTTT. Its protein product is CASSLDSPNQPQHF.